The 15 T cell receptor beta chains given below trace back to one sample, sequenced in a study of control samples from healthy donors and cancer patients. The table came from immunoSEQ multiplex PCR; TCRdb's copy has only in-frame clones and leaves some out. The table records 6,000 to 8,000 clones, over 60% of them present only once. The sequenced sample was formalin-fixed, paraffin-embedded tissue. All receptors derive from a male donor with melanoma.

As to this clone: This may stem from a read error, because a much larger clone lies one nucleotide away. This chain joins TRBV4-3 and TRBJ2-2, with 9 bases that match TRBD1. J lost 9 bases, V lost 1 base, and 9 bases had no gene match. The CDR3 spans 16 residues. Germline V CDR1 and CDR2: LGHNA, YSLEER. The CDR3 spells CASSQGGQGFIRELFF. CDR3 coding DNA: TGCGCCAGCAGCCAAGGAGGACAGGGGTTCATCAGGGAGCTGTTTTTT.

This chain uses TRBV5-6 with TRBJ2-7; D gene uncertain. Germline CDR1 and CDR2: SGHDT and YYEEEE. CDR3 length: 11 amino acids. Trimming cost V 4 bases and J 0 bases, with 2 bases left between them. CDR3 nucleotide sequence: TGTGCCAGCAGCGGCTCCTACGAGCAGTACGTC. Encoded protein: CASSGSYEQYV.

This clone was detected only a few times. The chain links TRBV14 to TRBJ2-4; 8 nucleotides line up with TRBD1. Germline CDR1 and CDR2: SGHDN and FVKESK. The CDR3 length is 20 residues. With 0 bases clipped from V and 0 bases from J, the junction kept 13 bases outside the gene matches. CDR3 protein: CASSQDVGQGTEGAKNIQYF. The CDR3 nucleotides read TGTGCCAGCAGCCAAGATGTAGGACAGGGCACAGAGGGAGCCAAAAACATTCAGTACTTC.

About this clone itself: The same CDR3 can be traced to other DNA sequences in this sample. The CDR3 reads CASSSGTDTQYF. CDR3 DNA: TGTGCCAGCAGTTCAGGGACAGATACGCAGTATTTT. The V call is TRBV2, the J call TRBJ2-3, with D perhaps TRBD1 (5 bases). Germline V CDR1 and CDR2: SNHLY, FYNNEI. The V gene lost 5 bases and the J gene lost 3 bases, with 6 bases spanning the gap. The CDR3 loop spans 12 amino acids.

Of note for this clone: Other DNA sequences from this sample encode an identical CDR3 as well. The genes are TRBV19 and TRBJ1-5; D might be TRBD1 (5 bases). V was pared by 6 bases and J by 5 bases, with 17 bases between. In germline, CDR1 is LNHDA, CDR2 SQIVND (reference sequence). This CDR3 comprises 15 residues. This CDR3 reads CASSPSEGVYQPQHF. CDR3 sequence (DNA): TGTGCCAGTAGCCCTTCTGAAGGGGTATATCAGCCCCAGCATTTT. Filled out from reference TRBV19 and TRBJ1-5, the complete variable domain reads DGGITQSPKYLFRKEGQNVTLSCEQNLNHDAMYWYRQDPGQGLRLIYYSQIVNDFQKGDIAEGYSVSREKKESFPLTVTSAQKNPTAFYLCASSPSEGVYQPQHFGDGTRLSIL.

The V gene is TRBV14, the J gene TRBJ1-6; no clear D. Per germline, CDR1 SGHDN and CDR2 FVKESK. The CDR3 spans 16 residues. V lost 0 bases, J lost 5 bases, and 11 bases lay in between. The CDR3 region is CASSQDLGFNNSPLHF. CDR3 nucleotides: TGTGCCAGCAGCCAAGATCTGGGTTTTAATAATTCACCCCTCCACTTT.

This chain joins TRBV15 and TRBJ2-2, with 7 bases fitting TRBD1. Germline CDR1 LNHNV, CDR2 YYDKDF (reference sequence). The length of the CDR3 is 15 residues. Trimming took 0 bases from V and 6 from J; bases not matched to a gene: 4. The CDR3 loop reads CATSRDLTGSGELFF. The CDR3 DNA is TGTGCCACCAGCAGAGATCTGACAGGGTCCGGGGAGCTGTTTTTT.

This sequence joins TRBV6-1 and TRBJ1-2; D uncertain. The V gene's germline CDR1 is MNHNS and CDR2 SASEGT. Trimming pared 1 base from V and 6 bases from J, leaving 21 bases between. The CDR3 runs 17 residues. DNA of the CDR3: TGTGCCAGCAGTGAAGGGGAAGGTCGAGCAGGCTTGGATGGCTACACCTTC. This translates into CASSEGEGRAGLDGYTF.

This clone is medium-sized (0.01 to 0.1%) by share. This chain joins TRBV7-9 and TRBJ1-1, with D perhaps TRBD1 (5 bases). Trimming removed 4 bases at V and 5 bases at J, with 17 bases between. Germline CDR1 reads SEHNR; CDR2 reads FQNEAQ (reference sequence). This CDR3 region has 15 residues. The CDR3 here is CASSYGKGVRTEAFF. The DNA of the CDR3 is TGTGCCAGCAGCTACGGAAAAGGGGTGAGGACTGAAGCTTTCTTT.

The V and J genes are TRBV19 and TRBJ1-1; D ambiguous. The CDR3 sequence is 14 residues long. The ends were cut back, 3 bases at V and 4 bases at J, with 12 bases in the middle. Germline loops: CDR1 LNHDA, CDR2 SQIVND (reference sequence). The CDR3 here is CASSIHRGLTEAFF. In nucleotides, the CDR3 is TGTGCCAGTAGTATTCACCGGGGTCTCACTGAAGCTTTCTTT.

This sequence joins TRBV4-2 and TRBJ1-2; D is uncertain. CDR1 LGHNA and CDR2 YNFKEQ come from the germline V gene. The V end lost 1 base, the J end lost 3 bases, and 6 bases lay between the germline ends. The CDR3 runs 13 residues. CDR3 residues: CASSQAGDYGYTF. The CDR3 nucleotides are TGTGCCAGCAGCCAAGCCGGAGACTATGGCTACACCTTC.

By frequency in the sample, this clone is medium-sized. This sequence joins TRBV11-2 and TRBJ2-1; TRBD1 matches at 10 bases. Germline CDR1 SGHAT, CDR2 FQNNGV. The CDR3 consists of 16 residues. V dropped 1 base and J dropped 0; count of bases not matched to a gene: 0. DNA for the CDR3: TGTGCCAGCAGCTTAGGGACAGGGGGCTCCTACAATGAGCAGTTCTTC. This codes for CASSLGTGGSYNEQFF.

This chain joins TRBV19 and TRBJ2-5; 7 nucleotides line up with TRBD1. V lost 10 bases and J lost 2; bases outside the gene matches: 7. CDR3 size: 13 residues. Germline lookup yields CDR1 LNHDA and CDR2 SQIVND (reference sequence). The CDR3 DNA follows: TGTGCCACATCTACAGGGGTACAAGAGACCCAGTACTTC. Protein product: CATSTGVQETQYF.

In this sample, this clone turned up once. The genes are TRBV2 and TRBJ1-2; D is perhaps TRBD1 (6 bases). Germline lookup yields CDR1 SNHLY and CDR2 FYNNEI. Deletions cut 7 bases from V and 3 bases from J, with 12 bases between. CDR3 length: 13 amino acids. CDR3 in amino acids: CASIQQGDYGYTF. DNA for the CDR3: TGTGCCAGCATTCAACAGGGAGACTATGGCTACACCTTC.

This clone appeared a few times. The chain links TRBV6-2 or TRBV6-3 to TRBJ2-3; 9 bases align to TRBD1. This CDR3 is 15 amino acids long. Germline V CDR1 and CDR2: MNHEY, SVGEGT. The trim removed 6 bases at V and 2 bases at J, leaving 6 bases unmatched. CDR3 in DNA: TGTGCCAGCAGCTTTACAGGGGGCGCCACAGATACGCAGTATTTT. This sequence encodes CASSFTGGATDTQYF.